These 5 T cell receptor beta chains share one sample of origin, sequenced in a study of blood T cell repertoires in COVID-19. Assay: immunoSEQ multiplex PCR; the TCRdb copy retains only in-frame clones and omits some. The sample yields 90,000 or so clones, roughly 82% seen once. Specimen: peripheral blood. These receptors were taken from a man in his sixties with acute or convalescent COVID-19.

V is TRBV5-1 and J is TRBJ2-7, with 10 bases aligning to TRBD1. CDR1 and CDR2 (germline): SGHRS, YFSETQ. V was pared by 4 bases and J by 2 bases, with 9 bases of the junction left unmatched. The CDR3 runs to 16 residues. CDR3 sequence: CASSPRPGQGTYEQYF. The CDR3, as DNA: TGCGCCAGCAGCCCCCGGCCGGGACAGGGGACCTACGAGCAGTACTTC. The full variable domain, in which reference TRBV5-1 and TRBJ2-7 provide the parts outside the CDR3, is KAGVTQTPRYLIKTRGQQVTLSCSPISGHRSVSWYQQTPGQGLQFLFEYFSETQRNKGNFPGRFSGRQFSNSRSEMNVSTLELGDSALYLCASSPRPGQGTYEQYFGPGTRLTVT.

This chain uses TRBV27 with TRBJ1-6; D is unclear. The V gene's germline CDR1 is MNHEY and CDR2 SMNVEV (reference sequence). V shed 8 bases and J shed 4 bases, with 12 bases lying between them. CDR3 length: 14 residues. CDR3 coding DNA: TGTGCCAGCCAGCAAAGAGGATATAATTCACCCCTCCACTTT. Translating it yields CASQQRGYNSPLHF.

The chain recombines TRBV7-6 with TRBJ1-1, with 8 bases lining up with TRBD1. V lost 3 bases, J lost 1 base, and 1 base stayed unmatched. The CDR3 extends over 14 amino acids. Germline V lookup: CDR1 SGHVS, CDR2 FNYEAQ. The CDR3 spells CASSFGQGNTEAFF. The CDR3 bases are TGTGCCAGCAGCTTCGGACAGGGGAACACTGAAGCTTTCTTT.

V is TRBV4-2 and J is TRBJ1-2; TRBD1 agrees at 7 bases. J was trimmed by 2 bases and V by 4 bases; bases with no gene match: 7. This CDR3 contains 15 residues. Germline loops: CDR1 LGHNA, CDR2 YNFKEQ. The CDR3 is CASSLRQGRNYGYTF. CDR3 sequence (DNA): TGTGCCAGCAGCCTGCGACAGGGTCGGAACTATGGCTACACCTTC.

CDR3 protein: CASRETTGGQSRSQHF. The CDR3 DNA reads TGTGCCAGCAGAGAAACGACAGGGGGGCAATCAAGGTCCCAGCATTTT. The chain is built from TRBV28 and TRBJ1-5, with 9 bases aligning to TRBD1. Germline V gives CDR1 MDHEN, CDR2 SYDVKM. V was pared by 6 bases and J by 11 bases, with 17 bases of the junction left unmatched. The CDR3 has 16 residues.